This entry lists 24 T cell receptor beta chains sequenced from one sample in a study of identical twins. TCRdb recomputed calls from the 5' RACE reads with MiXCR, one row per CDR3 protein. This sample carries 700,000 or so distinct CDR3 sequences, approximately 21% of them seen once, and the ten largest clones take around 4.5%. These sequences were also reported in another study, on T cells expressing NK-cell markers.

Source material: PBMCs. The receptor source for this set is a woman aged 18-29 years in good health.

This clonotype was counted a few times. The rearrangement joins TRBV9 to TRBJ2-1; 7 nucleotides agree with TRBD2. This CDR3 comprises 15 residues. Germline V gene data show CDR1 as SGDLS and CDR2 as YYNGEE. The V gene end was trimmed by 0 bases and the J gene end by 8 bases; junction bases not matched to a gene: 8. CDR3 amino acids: CASSVDLGEGYEQFF. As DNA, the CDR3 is TGTGCCAGCAGCGTAGATTTGGGGGAGGGCTATGAGCAGTTCTTC. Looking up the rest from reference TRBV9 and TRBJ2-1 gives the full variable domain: DSGVTQTPKHLITATGQRVTLRCSPRSGDLSVYWYQQSLDQGLQFLIQYYNGEERAKGNILERFSAQQFPDLHSELNLSSLELGDSALYFCASSVDLGEGYEQFFGPGTRLTVL.

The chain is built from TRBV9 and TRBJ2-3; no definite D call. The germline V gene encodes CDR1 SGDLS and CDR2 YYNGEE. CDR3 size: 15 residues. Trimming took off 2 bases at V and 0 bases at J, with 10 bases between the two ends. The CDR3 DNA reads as TGTGCCAGCAGCGTTCGCGACGGGAGCACAGATACGCAGTATTTT. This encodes CASSVRDGSTDTQYF.

CDR3 coding DNA: TGCGCCAGCAGCTTTCAGCGGGGGGCCACGGAGACCCAGTACTTC. Translated, it gives CASSFQRGATETQYF. The J gene is TRBJ2-5, the V gene TRBV5-1; 9 bases map to TRBD2. CDR3 length: 15 amino acids. The germline gives CDR1 SGHRS, CDR2 YFSETQ. V dropped 2 bases and J dropped 5; count of bases not matched to a gene: 7. Full variable domain (rest looked up from reference TRBV5-1 and TRBJ2-5): KAGVTQTPRYLIKTRGQQVTLSCSPISGHRSVSWYQQTPGQGLQFLFEYFSETQRNKGNFPGRFSGRQFSNSRSEMNVSTLELGDSALYLCASSFQRGATETQYFGPGTRLLVL.

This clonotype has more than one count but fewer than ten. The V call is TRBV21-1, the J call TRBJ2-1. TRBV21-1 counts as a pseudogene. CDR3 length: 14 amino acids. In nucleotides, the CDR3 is TGTGCCAGCAGCAGATCTTGTGGCAACAATGAGCAGTTCTTC. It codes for CASSRSCGNNEQFF.

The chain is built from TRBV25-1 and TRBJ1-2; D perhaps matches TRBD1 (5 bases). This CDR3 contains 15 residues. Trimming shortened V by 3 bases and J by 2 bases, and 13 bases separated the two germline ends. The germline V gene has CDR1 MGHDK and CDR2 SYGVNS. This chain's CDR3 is CASSDPGRANYGYTF. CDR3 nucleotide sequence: TGTGCCAGCAGTGACCCGGGCAGGGCGAACTATGGCTACACCTTC.

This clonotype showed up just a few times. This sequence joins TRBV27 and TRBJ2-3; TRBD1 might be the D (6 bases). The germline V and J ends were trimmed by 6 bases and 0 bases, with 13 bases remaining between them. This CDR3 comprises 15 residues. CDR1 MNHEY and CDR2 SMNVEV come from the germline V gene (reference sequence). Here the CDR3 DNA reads TGTGCCAGCAGATCGGACAGCCGGAGCACAGATACGCAGTATTTT. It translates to CASRSDSRSTDTQYF.

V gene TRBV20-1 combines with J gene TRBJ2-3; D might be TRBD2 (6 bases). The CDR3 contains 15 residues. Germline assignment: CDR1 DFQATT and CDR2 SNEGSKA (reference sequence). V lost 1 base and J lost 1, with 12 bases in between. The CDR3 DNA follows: TGCAGTGCTAGAGGGAAGCGGGTCCGCACAGATACGCAGTATTTT. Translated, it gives CSARGKRVRTDTQYF.

CDR3 DNA: TGTGCCAGTGGACCGGGGACAGGGACACAGTTCTTC. Amino acid sequence: CASGPGTGTQFF. The chain couples TRBV19 to TRBJ2-1; 9 nucleotides align to TRBD1. There are 12 residues in the CDR3. CDR1 is LNHDA, CDR2 SQIVND, per germline (reference sequence). With V trimmed by 8 bases and J by 13 bases, 9 bases remained unmatched.

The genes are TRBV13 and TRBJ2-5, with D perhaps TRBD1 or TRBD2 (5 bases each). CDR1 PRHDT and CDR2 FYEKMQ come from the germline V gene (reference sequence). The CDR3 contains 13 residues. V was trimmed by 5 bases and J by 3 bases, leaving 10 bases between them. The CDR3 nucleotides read TGTGCCAGCAGCCTCCGGGACGAAGAGACCCAGTACTTC. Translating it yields CASSLRDEETQYF.

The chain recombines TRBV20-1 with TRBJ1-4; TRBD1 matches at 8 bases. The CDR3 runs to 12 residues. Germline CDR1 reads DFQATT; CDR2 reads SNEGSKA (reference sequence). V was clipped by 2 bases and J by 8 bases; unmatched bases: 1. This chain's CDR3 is CSARQGAEKLFF. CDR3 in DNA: TGCAGTGCTAGACAGGGGGCGGAAAAACTGTTTTTT.

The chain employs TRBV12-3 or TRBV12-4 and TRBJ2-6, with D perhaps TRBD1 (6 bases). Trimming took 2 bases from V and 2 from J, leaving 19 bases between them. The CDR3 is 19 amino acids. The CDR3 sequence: CASSLSLIQGSAGANVLTF. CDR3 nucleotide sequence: TGTGCCAGCAGTTTATCCCTAATACAGGGTTCCGCTGGGGCCAACGTCCTGACTTTC.

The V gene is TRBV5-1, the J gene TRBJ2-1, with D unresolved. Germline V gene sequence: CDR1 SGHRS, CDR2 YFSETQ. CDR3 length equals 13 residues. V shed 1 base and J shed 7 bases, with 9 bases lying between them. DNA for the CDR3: TGCGCCAGCAGCTTGACAGCCAAGAATGAGCAGTTCTTC. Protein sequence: CASSLTAKNEQFF.

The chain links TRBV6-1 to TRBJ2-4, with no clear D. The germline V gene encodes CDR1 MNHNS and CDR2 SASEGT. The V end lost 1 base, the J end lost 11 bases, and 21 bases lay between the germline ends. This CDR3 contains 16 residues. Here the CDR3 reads CASSEVNRDWAPVQYF. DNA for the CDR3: TGTGCCAGCAGTGAAGTGAACCGAGACTGGGCGCCAGTTCAGTACTTC.

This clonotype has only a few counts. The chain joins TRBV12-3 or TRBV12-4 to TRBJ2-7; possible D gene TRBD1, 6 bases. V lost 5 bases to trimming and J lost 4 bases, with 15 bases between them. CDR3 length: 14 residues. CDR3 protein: CASSIQAGDYEQYF. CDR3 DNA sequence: TGTGCCAGCAGTATACAGGCAGGGGATTACGAGCAGTACTTC.

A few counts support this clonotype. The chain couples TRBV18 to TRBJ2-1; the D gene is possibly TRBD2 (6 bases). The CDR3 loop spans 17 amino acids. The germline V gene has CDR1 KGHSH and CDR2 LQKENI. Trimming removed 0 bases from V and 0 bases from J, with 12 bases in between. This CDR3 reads CASSPPLPGSSYNEQFF. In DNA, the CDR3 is TGTGCCAGCTCACCACCGCTACCCGGGAGCTCCTACAATGAGCAGTTCTTC.

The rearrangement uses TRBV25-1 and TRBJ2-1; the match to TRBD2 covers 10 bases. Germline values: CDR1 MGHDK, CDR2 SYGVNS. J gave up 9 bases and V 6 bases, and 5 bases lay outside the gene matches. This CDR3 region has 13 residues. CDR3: CASSLAGVGEQFF. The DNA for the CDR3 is TGTGCCAGCAGCCTAGCGGGGGTGGGTGAGCAGTTCTTC.

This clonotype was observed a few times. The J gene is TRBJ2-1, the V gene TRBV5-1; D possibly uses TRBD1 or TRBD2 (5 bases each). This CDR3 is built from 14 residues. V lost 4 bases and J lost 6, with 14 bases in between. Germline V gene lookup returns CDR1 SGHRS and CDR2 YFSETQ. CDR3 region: CASSPLDGGNEQFF. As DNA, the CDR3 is TGCGCCAGCAGCCCACTAGATGGGGGCAATGAGCAGTTCTTC. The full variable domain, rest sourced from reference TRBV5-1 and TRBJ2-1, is KAGVTQTPRYLIKTRGQQVTLSCSPISGHRSVSWYQQTPGQGLQFLFEYFSETQRNKGNFPGRFSGRQFSNSRSEMNVSTLELGDSALYLCASSPLDGGNEQFFGPGTRLTVL.

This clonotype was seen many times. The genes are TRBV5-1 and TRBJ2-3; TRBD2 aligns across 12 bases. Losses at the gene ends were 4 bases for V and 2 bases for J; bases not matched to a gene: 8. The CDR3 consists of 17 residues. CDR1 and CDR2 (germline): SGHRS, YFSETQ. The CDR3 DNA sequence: TGCGCCAGCAGCAGGACTAGCGGGATGATCACCACAGATACGCAGTATTTT. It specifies CASSRTSGMITTDTQYF.

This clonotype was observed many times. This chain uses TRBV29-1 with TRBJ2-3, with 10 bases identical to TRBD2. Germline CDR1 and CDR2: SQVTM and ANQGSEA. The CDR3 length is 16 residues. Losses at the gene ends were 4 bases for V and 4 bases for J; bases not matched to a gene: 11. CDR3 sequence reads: CSVGSYSGRMADTQYF. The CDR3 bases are TGCAGCGTTGGCAGCTATAGCGGGAGGATGGCAGATACGCAGTATTTT.

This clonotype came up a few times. CDR3 DNA: TGCAGTGCTAGGGCGACTAGCGGGAGGGTCAATGAGCAGTTCTTC. Protein: CSARATSGRVNEQFF. The chain recombines TRBV20-1 with TRBJ2-1; TRBD2 matches at 14 bases. V gave up 3 bases and J gave up 6 bases; unmatched junction bases: 4. The CDR3 runs 15 residues. Germline V gene data show CDR1 as DFQATT and CDR2 as SNEGSKA (reference sequence).

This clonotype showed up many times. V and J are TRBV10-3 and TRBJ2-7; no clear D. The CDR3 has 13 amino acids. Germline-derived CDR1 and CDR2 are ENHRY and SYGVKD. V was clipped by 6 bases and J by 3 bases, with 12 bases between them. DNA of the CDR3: TGTGCCATCAGCCCAGGCCCAAGCTACGAGCAGTACTTC. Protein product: CAISPGPSYEQYF.

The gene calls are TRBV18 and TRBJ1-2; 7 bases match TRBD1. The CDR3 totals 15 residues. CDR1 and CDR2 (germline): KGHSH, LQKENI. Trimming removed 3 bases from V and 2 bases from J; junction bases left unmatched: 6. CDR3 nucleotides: TGTGCCAGCTCACCGTCCTCGACAGGGAACTATGGCTACACCTTC. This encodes CASSPSSTGNYGYTF.

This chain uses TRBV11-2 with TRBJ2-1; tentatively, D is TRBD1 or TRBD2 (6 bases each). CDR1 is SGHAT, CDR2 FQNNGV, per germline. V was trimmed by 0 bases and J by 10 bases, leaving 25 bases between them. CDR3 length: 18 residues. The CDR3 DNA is TGTGCCAGCAGCTTAGATCCTAGGGGGAGGCTTACAAGGGCAGAGCAGTTCTTC. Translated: CASSLDPRGRLTRAEQFF.

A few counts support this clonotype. The CDR3 DNA reads TGTGCCAGCAGCGTAGGATCCGCCAATGAGCAGTTCTTC. Amino acid sequence: CASSVGSANEQFF. The chain links TRBV9 to TRBJ2-1; D is uncertain. Trimming removed 0 bases from V and 6 bases from J, with 7 bases in between. Germline CDR1 and CDR2: SGDLS and YYNGEE. This CDR3 region has 13 residues. The full variable domain, its missing parts supplied by reference TRBV9 and TRBJ2-1, is DSGVTQTPKHLITATGQRVTLRCSPRSGDLSVYWYQQSLDQGLQFLIQYYNGEERAKGNILERFSAQQFPDLHSELNLSSLELGDSALYFCASSVGSANEQFFGPGTRLTVL.